These T cell receptor beta chains were read from a single sample in a study of T cell changes during pregnancy in multiple sclerosis. Generated by immunoSEQ multiplex PCR, the TCRdb table keeps only in-frame clones and is missing some. The profile shows 25,000 to 40,000 clones, 89% of them singletons. The sample was CD8+ T cells from peripheral blood mononuclear cells, taken in the third trimester of pregnancy. The receptors originated from a female donor with multiple sclerosis, enrolled in a pregnancy study. Both conserved end residues are part of each CDR3. The order of the fields is clone size, D gene, J gene, V gene, CDR3 protein, CDR3 DNA. The D gene is left open where the match is weak. Size values are once, few and many counts, or a class for expanded clones, and some rows have none.

>NA|TRBD2|TRBJ2-1|TRBV15
CATSRALGLADLSYNEQFF
TGTGCCACCAGCAGAGCCCTGGGACTAGCGGACCTGTCCTACAATGAGCAGTTCTTC
>NA|NA|TRBJ1-5|TRBV6-5
CATSVDGNQPQHF
TGTGCCACCAGCGTCGACGGGAATCAGCCCCAGCATTTT
>NA|TRBD1|TRBJ1-1|TRBV7-9
CASSPRQGVTEAFF
TGTGCCAGCAGCCCGCGACAGGGTGTGACTGAAGCTTTCTTT
>NA|TRBD1|TRBJ2-7|TRBV27
CASVGGSAYEQYF
TGTGCCAGCGTAGGGGGCAGCGCCTACGAGCAGTACTTC
>NA|NA|TRBJ2-1|TRBV27
CASSLYGGSYNEQFF
TGTGCCAGCAGTTTATACGGGGGATCTTACAATGAGCAGTTCTTC
>NA|NA|TRBJ2-4|TRBV6-5
CASSLSAKNIQYF
TGTGCCAGCAGCTTATCAGCCAAAAACATTCAGTACTTC
>NA|NA|TRBJ2-1|TRBV7-3
CASSPGLHNEQFF
TGTGCCAGCAGCCCGGGACTCCACAATGAGCAGTTCTTC
>NA|NA|TRBJ1-2|TRBV2
CASSGNRWQGGDYGYTF
TGTGCCAGCAGTGGGAATAGATGGCAGGGTGGGGACTATGGCTACACCTTC
>NA|TRBD1|TRBJ2-7|TRBV15
CATSRDGTGNEQYF
TGTGCCACCAGCAGAGATGGGACAGGGAACGAGCAGTACTTC
>few|NA|TRBJ1-5|TRBV6-5
CASSYSGASDGWPQHF
TGTGCCAGCAGTTACTCGGGGGCGAGTGACGGCTGGCCCCAGCATTTT
>NA|NA|TRBJ1-6|TRBV7-9
CASSFQGSSYNSPLHF
TGTGCCAGCAGCTTTCAAGGGAGCTCCTATAATTCACCCCTCCACTTT
>once|TRBD1|TRBJ1-1|TRBV30
CAWIFLTGKNTEAFF
TGTGCCTGGATTTTTTTGACAGGGAAGAACACTGAAGCTTTCTTT
>NA|TRBD1|TRBJ2-7|TRBV7-9
CASSPPGQGYYEQYF
TGTGCCAGCAGTCCCCCGGGACAGGGCTACTACGAGCAGTACTTC
>once|TRBD1|TRBJ2-7|TRBV11-2
CASSLAGTGGQYEQYF
TGTGCCAGCAGCTTAGCCGGGACAGGGGGCCAATACGAGCAGTACTTC
>NA|NA|TRBJ1-1|TRBV30
CAWEIGDGAFF
TGTGCCTGGGAAATAGGGGATGGGGCTTTCTTT
>NA|TRBD1|TRBJ2-2|TRBV27
CASSDRVATGELFF
TGTGCCAGCTCTGACAGGGTGGCCACCGGGGAGCTGTTTTTT
>NA|TRBD2|TRBJ2-1|TRBV5-6
CASNPGTSEYNEQFF
TGTGCCAGCAACCCCGGGACTAGCGAATACAATGAGCAGTTCTTC
>NA|NA|TRBJ1-6|TRBV19
CASSIAQEMSPLHF
TGTGCCAGTAGTATAGCCCAGGAAATGTCACCCCTCCACTTT
>once|TRBD2|TRBJ2-1|TRBV9
CASSVDGGGAFYNEQFF
TGTGCCAGCAGCGTAGATGGCGGGGGGGCCTTTTACAATGAGCAGTTCTTC
>NA|NA|TRBJ1-5|TRBV2
CASSEGGGTKRNQPQHF
TGTGCCAGCAGTGAAGGGGGGGGGACAAAGCGCAATCAGCCCCAGCATTTT
>NA|NA|TRBJ2-1|TRBV7-6
CASSLRQDNEQFF
TGTGCCAGCAGCTTAAGACAAGACAATGAGCAGTTCTTC
>NA|NA|TRBJ1-5|TRBV9
CASTPGKGSNQPQHF
TGTGCCAGCACCCCCGGGAAGGGTAGCAATCAGCCCCAGCATTTT
>NA|TRBD1|TRBJ2-7|TRBV27
CASTPYTGGEQYF
TGTGCCAGCACCCCTTATACAGGGGGCGAGCAGTACTTC
>NA|TRBD1|TRBJ1-2|TRBV9
CASSGLGTEGYGYTF
TGTGCCAGCAGCGGCCTCGGGACAGAGGGGTATGGCTACACCTTC
>NA|NA|TRBJ1-2|TRBV19
CASSIVHTASGADGYTF
TGTGCCAGTAGTATCGTTCATACCGCTTCAGGGGCGGATGGCTACACCTTC
>NA|TRBD1|TRBJ1-1|TRBV7-7
CASSLSSGTEGYLGTEAFF
TGTGCCAGCAGCTTAAGCTCCGGGACAGAGGGATATTTAGGCACTGAAGCTTTCTTT
>NA|NA|TRBJ1-1|TRBV10-3
CAISGPGQSNTEAFF
TGTGCCATTTCAGGGCCGGGACAATCGAACACTGAAGCTTTCTTT
>NA|TRBD2|TRBJ2-2|TRBV19
CASRGGTNTGELFF
TGTGCCAGTAGGGGGGGGACGAACACCGGGGAGCTGTTTTTT
>NA|TRBD1|TRBJ2-1|TRBV7-9
CASSLGKGTGNEDEQFF
TGTGCCAGCAGCTTAGGAAAGGGGACAGGGAATGAGGATGAGCAGTTCTTC
>NA|TRBD1|TRBJ1-3|TRBV5-6
CASSSGQAFSGNTIYF
TGTGCCAGCAGCTCGGGACAGGCTTTCTCTGGAAACACCATATATTTT
>NA|TRBD1|TRBJ2-7|TRBV10-3
CAISDTITGEYYEQYF
TGTGCCATCAGTGATACCATAACAGGGGAGTACTACGAGCAGTACTTC
>NA|NA|TRBJ1-1|TRBV7-4
CASSLGLIGTEAFF
TGTGCCAGCAGCTTGGGCCTCATAGGCACTGAAGCTTTCTTT
>NA|TRBD1|TRBJ1-1|TRBV5-1
CASRGDSYNTEAFF
TGCGCCAGCAGGGGGGACAGTTATAACACTGAAGCTTTCTTT
>NA|TRBD1|TRBJ2-7|TRBV27
CASSLLGQEYEQYF
TGTGCCAGCAGTTTGCTGGGACAGGAGTACGAGCAGTACTTC
>once|TRBD1|TRBJ2-7|TRBV5-1
CASSYGQGAIYEQYF
TGCGCCAGCAGTTACGGACAGGGGGCTATCTACGAGCAGTACTTC
>NA|NA|TRBJ2-7|TRBV21-1
CASSIREAYEQYF
TGTGCCAGCAGCATCCGGGAGGCCTACGAGCAGTACTTC
>NA|TRBD2|TRBJ2-7|TRBV2
CAIQQASGTSSYEQYF
TGTGCCATCCAGCAGGCTAGCGGTACGAGCTCCTACGAGCAGTACTTC
>NA|TRBD1|TRBJ2-5|TRBV28
CASSSLYLDRGGVETQYF
TGTGCCAGCAGTTCCCTTTACTTGGACAGGGGAGGCGTAGAGACCCAGTACTTC
>NA|NA|TRBJ2-1|TRBV19
CASSIGAGSVLDEQFF
TGTGCCAGTAGTATAGGGGCGGGGTCGGTTCTCGATGAGCAGTTCTTC